This passage covers 14 T cell receptor beta chains from one sample sequenced in a study of control samples from healthy donors and cancer patients (TCRdb year 2020). Library method: the immunoSEQ multiplex PCR assay. The table was pulled from immuneACCESS by TCRdb, which kept in-frame rearrangements only. Such tables lose some clones; where checked, under half of the loss comes from unresolved V genes, and the rest has no known cause. The sample includes 95,000 to 130,000 clones, with approximately 90% observed a single time. The top ten constitute approximately 2.2% of the sample. The sample consisted of blood. The receptors stem from a woman between 70 and 85 years old in good health.

This rearrangement joins TRBV27 to TRBJ1-2; no clear D gene. With 3 bases removed from V and 4 bases from J, the gap between germline ends came to 18 bases. Germline V CDR1 and CDR2: MNHEY, SMNVEV (reference sequence). The CDR3 contains 16 residues. CDR3 nucleotide sequence: TGTGCCAGCAGTTTGGAGCCCTGGGGTGGAAGCTATGGCTACACCTTC. Protein product: CASSLEPWGGSYGYTF.

This chain uses TRBV29-1 with TRBJ2-3; D tentatively fits TRBD1 or TRBD2 (5 bases each). This CDR3 has 13 residues. The V and J ends lost 8 bases and 6 bases respectively, with 18 bases between them. The germline CDR1 and CDR2 sequences are SQVTM and ANQGSEA. This CDR3 is CSSLSLGVDTQYF. CDR3 bases: TGCAGCTCCCTCTCCCTGGGGGTCGATACGCAGTATTTT.

The chain links TRBV5-1 to TRBJ1-1, with D possibly TRBD1 on 6 matching bases. Between the trimmed V and J ends, which lost 4 bases and 3 bases, there was a span of 16 bases. Germline V CDR1 and CDR2: SGHRS, YFSETQ. CDR3 length: 15 amino acids. This chain's CDR3 is CASSVRGGFDTEAFF. CDR3 in DNA: TGCGCCAGCAGCGTTAGGGGGGGCTTCGACACTGAAGCTTTCTTT.

The V and J genes are TRBV9 and TRBJ1-1; 8 positions match TRBD1. The ends lost 4 bases at V and 4 bases at J; junction bases unmatched: 6. CDR3 length: 14 amino acids. Germline V gives CDR1 SGDLS, CDR2 YYNGEE. The chain's CDR3 is CASSTQQGGTEAFF. DNA of the CDR3: TGTGCCAGCAGCACACAACAGGGGGGCACTGAAGCTTTCTTT. The whole variable domain, remainder taken from reference TRBV9 and TRBJ1-1, is DSGVTQTPKHLITATGQRVTLRCSPRSGDLSVYWYQQSLDQGLQFLIQYYNGEERAKGNILERFSAQQFPDLHSELNLSSLELGDSALYFCASSTQQGGTEAFFGQGTRLTVV.

This clone was seen a single time. The chain recombines TRBV19 with TRBJ2-7, with 7 positions matching TRBD1. Germline trimming cut 5 bases from V and 4 bases from J; bases unmatched to any gene: 5. The CDR3 extends over 13 amino acids. Per the germline V gene, CDR1 is LNHDA and CDR2 is SQIVND (reference sequence). The chain's CDR3 is CASSLTGVYEQYF. The CDR3 region has the DNA TGTGCCAGTAGTTTAACAGGGGTTTACGAGCAGTACTTC.

The rearrangement joins TRBV7-2 to TRBJ1-6; D might be TRBD1 (6 bases). Germline V gives CDR1 SGHTA, CDR2 FQGNSA. Deletions cut 5 bases from V and 7 bases from J, with 24 bases between. The CDR3 extends over 18 amino acids. CDR3 sequence reads: CASSPTPKDGGANSPLHF. In nucleotides, the CDR3 is TGTGCCAGCAGCCCAACCCCCAAGGACGGGGGGGCGAATTCACCCCTCCACTTT.

V gene TRBV11-2 combines with J gene TRBJ2-2; tentatively, D is TRBD2 (5 bases). This CDR3 is 16 amino acids long. Germline V gene data show CDR1 as SGHAT and CDR2 as FQNNGV. Trimming removed 5 bases at V and 7 bases at J, with 20 bases between. The CDR3 spells CASSIPGRRAVGELFF. CDR3 nucleotide sequence: TGTGCCAGCAGCATCCCGGGCCGCAGAGCGGTCGGGGAGCTGTTTTTT.

The chain couples TRBV2 to TRBJ2-2; D unclear. V lost 6 bases and J lost 6, with 8 bases in between. CDR3 length: 12 amino acids. Germline V gene sequence: CDR1 SNHLY, CDR2 FYNNEI. The CDR3 loop is CASSRLAGELFF. The CDR3 coding sequence is TGTGCCAGCAGCCGCTTGGCCGGGGAGCTGTTTTTT.

V and J are TRBV7-3 and TRBJ2-7; perhaps TRBD2 as D (7 bases). The germline V gene has CDR1 SGHTA and CDR2 FQGTGA. The germline V and J ends were trimmed by 2 bases and 5 bases, with 16 bases remaining between them. This CDR3 has 15 amino acids. The CDR3 DNA reads as TGTGCCAGCAGCTTAGGGGGGGGGCAGGGCAACGAGCAGTACTTC. The encoded protein is CASSLGGGQGNEQYF. The variable domain in full, with the rest retrieved from reference TRBV7-3 and TRBJ2-7, is GAGVSQTPSNKVTEKGKYVELRCDPISGHTALYWYRQSLGQGPEFLIYFQGTGAADDSGLPNDRFFAVRPEGSVSTLKIQRTERGDSAVYLCASSLGGGQGNEQYFGPGTRLTVT.

The rearrangement links TRBV6-6 to TRBJ1-5; 9 bases agree with TRBD1. This CDR3 is built from 16 residues. CDR1 MNHNY and CDR2 SVGAGI come from the germline V gene (reference sequence). V shed 5 bases, J shed 4 bases, and the junction held 9 bases outside the gene matches. Here the CDR3 DNA reads TGTGCCAGCAGTGCGCGCGGGACAGGGTTTAATCAGCCCCAGCATTTT. Protein: CASSARGTGFNQPQHF.

V gene TRBV19 combines with J gene TRBJ2-3; TRBD2 matches at 14 bases. Germline V gene lookup returns CDR1 LNHDA and CDR2 SQIVND (reference sequence). The CDR3 length is 15 residues. With 6 bases clipped from V and 5 bases from J, the junction kept 4 bases outside the gene matches. DNA for the CDR3: TGTGCCAGTAGAACGACTAGCGGGGGGGAAGATACGCAGTATTTT. Translation gives CASRTTSGGEDTQYF. Full variable domain (missing parts from reference TRBV19 and TRBJ2-3): DGGITQSPKYLFRKEGQNVTLSCEQNLNHDAMYWYRQDPGQGLRLIYYSQIVNDFQKGDIAEGYSVSREKKESFPLTVTSAQKNPTAFYLCASRTTSGGEDTQYFGPGTRLTVL.

The V gene is TRBV2, the J gene TRBJ1-3; D gene uncertain. Germline V gene data show CDR1 as SNHLY and CDR2 as FYNNEI. V lost 3 bases, J lost 5 bases, and 8 bases lay in between. The length of the CDR3 is 13 residues. The CDR3 nucleotides read TGTGCCAGCAGTGACCTCCCGAGAAACACCATATATTTT. Protein: CASSDLPRNTIYF.

In this sample, this clone turned up a few times. This chain uses TRBV7-6 with TRBJ1-6; D may be TRBD1 (5 bases). V dropped 5 bases and J dropped 7 bases, with 9 bases sitting between them. Germline V gene sequence: CDR1 SGHVS, CDR2 FNYEAQ. The CDR3 extends over 13 amino acids. The CDR3 DNA reads TGTGCCAGCAGCCCGGGGGGGAATTCACCCCTCCACTTT. This gives the protein CASSPGGNSPLHF.

The chain recombines TRBV9 with TRBJ1-5; D might be TRBD1 (5 bases). Germline V gene sequence: CDR1 SGDLS, CDR2 YYNGEE. This CDR3 is 14 amino acids long. V was clipped by 0 bases and J by 6 bases, with 10 bases between them. CDR3 in amino acids: CASSVGTGIQPQHF. CDR3 nucleotide sequence: TGTGCCAGCAGCGTAGGAACAGGAATTCAGCCCCAGCATTTT.